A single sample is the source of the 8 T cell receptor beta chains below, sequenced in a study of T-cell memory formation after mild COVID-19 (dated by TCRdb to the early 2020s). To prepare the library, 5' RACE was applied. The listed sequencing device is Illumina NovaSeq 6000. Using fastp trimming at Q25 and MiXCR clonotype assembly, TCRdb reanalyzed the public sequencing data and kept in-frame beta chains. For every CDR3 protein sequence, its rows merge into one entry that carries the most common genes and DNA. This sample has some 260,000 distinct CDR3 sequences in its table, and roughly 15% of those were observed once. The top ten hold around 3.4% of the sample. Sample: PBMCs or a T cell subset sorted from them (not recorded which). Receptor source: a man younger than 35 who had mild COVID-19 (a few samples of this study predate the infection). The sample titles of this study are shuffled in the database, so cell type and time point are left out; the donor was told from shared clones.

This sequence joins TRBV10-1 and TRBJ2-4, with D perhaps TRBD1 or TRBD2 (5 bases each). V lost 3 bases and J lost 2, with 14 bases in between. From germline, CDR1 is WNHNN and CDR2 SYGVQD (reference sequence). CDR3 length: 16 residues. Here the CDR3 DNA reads TGCGCCAGCAGTGATAATCTTTGGGGGACCAAAAACATTCAGTACTTC. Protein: CASSDNLWGTKNIQYF.

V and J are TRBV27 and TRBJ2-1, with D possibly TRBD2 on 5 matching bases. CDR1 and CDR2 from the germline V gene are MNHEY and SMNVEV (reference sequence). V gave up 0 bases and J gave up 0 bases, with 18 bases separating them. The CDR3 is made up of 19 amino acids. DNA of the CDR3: TGTGCCAGCAGTTTATCAGGGCGGCTAGCTGTGACCTCCTACAATGAGCAGTTCTTC. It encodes CASSLSGRLAVTSYNEQFF.

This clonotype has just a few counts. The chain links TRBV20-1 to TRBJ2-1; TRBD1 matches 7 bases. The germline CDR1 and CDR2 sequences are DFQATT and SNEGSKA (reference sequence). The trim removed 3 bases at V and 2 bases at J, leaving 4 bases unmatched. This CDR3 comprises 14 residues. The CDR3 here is CSASKGAAYNEQFF. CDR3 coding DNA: TGCAGTGCTAGCAAGGGGGCCGCCTACAATGAGCAGTTCTTC.

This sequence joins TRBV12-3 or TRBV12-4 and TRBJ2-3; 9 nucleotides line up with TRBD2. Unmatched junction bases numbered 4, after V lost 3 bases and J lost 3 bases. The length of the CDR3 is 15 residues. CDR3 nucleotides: TGTGCCAGCAGTTTCCGAAGCGGGGGGACAGATACGCAGTATTTT. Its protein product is CASSFRSGGTDTQYF.

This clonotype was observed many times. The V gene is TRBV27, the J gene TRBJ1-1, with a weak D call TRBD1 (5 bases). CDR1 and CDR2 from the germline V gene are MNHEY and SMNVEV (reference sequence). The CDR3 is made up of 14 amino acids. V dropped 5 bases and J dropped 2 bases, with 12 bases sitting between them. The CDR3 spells CASSRGGGNTEAFF. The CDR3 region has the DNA TGTGCCAGCAGTAGGGGCGGGGGAAACACTGAAGCTTTCTTT.

CDR3 loop: CAISRTSGGPTDTQYF. The CDR3 nucleotides read TGTGCCATCAGTAGGACTAGCGGGGGCCCCACAGATACGCAGTATTTT. V usage is TRBV10-3 and J usage is TRBJ2-3; the match to TRBD2 covers 13 bases. The germline gives CDR1 ENHRY, CDR2 SYGVKD. Trimming cost V 5 bases and J 2 bases; bases outside gene matches: 4. The CDR3 is 16 amino acids.

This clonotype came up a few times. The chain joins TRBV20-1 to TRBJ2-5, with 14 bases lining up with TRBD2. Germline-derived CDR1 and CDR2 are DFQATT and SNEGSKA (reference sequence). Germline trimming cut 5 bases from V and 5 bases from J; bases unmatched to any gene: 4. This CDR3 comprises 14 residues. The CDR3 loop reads CSAGLAGGGETQYF. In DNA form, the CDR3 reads TGCAGTGCTGGACTAGCGGGGGGCGGGGAGACCCAGTACTTC.

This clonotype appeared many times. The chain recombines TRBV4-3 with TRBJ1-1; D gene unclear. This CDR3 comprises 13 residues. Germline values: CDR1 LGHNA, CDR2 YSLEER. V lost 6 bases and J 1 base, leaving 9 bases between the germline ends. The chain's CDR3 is CASRRTGNTEAFF. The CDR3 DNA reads TGCGCCAGCAGACGTACTGGGAACACTGAAGCTTTCTTT.